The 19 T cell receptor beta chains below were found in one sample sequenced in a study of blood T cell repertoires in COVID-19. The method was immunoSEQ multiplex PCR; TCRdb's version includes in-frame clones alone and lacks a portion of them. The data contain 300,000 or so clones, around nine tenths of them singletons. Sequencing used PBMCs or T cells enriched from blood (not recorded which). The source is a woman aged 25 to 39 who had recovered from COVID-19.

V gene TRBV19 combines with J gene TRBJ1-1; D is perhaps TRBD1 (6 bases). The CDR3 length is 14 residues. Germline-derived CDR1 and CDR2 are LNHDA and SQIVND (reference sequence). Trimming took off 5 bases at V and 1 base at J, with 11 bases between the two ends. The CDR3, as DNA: TGTGCCAGTAGTCGTGGACAGTGGAACACTGAAGCTTTCTTT. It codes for CASSRGQWNTEAFF.

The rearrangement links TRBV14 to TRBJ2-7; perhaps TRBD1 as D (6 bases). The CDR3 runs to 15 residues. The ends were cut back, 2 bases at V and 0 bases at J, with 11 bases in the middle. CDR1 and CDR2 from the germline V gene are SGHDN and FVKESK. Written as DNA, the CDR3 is TGTGCCAGCAGCCAATACGGACAGCCCTCCTACGAGCAGTACTTC. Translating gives CASSQYGQPSYEQYF.

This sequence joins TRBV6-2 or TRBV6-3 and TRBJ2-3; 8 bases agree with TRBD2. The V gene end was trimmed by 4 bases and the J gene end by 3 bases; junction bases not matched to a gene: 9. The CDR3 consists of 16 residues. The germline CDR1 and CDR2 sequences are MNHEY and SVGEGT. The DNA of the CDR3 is TGTGCCAGCAGTTCCCGGACGGGAGGGCCTACAGATACGCAGTATTTT. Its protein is CASSSRTGGPTDTQYF.

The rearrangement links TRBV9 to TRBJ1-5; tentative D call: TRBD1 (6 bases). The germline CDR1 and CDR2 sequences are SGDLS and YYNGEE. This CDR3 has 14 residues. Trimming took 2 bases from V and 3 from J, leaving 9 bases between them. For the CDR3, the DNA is TGTGCCAGCAGCGTTTCAGGGGACAATCAGCCCCAGCATTTT. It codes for CASSVSGDNQPQHF.

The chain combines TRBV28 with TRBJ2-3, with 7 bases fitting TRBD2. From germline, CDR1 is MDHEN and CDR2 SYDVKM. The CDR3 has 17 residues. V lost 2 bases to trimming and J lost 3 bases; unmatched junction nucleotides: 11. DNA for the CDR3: TGTGCCAGCAGTTTAACTCTCCTAGCGGACCAGACAGATACGCAGTATTTT. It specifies CASSLTLLADQTDTQYF. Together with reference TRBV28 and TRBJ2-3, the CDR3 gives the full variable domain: DVKVTQSSRYLVKRTGEKVFLECVQDMDHENMFWYRQDPGLGLRLIYFSYDVKMKEKGDIPEGYSVSREKKERFSLILESASTNQTSMYLCASSLTLLADQTDTQYFGPGTRLTVL.

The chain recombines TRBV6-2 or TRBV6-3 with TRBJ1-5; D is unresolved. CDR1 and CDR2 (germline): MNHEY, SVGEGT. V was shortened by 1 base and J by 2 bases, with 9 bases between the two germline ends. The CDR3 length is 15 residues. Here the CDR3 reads CASSYYGVGNQPQHF. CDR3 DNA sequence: TGTGCCAGCAGTTACTATGGAGTTGGCAATCAGCCCCAGCATTTT.

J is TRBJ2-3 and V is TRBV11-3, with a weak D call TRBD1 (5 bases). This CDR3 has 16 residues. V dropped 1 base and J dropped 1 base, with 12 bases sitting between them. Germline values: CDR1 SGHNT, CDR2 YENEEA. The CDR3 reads CASSLVSGAGTDTQYF. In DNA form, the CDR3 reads TGTGCCAGCAGCTTAGTTTCTGGGGCGGGCACAGATACGCAGTATTTT.

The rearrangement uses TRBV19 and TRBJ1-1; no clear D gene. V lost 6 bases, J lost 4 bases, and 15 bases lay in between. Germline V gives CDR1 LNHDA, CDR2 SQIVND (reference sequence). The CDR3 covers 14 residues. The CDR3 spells CASRGGSVITEAFF. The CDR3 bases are TGTGCCAGTAGGGGTGGGAGCGTGATCACTGAAGCTTTCTTT.

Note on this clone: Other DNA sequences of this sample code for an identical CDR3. CDR3 coding DNA: TGTGCCAGTAGTATCGGGGGTCGAGGCTACACCTTC. This translates into CASSIGGRGYTF. The chain employs TRBV19 and TRBJ1-2; D perhaps matches TRBD1 (5 bases). Trimming cost V 3 bases and J 8 bases, with 10 bases left between them. Germline CDR1 and CDR2: LNHDA and SQIVND (reference sequence). The CDR3 runs to 12 residues.

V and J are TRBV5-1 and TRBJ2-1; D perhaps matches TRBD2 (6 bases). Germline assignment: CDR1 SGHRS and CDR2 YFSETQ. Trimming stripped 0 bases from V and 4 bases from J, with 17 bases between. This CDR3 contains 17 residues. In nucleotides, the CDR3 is TGCGCCAGCAGCTTGGATGAGGGAGGACCAAAATACAATGAGCAGTTCTTC. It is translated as CASSLDEGGPKYNEQFF.

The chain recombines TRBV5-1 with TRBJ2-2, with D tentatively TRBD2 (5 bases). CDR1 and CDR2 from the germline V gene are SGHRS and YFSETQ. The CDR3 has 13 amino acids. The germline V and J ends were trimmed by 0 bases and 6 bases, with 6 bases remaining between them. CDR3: CASSLGGAGELFF. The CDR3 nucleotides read TGCGCCAGCAGCTTGGGGGGAGCCGGGGAGCTGTTTTTT.

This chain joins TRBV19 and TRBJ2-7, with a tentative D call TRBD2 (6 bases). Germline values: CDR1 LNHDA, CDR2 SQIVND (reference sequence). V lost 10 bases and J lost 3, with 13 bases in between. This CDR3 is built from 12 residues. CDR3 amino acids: CATGSGSYEQYF. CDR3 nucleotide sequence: TGTGCCACCGGCTCCGGGAGCTACGAGCAGTACTTC. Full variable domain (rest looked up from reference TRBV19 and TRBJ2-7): DGGITQSPKYLFRKEGQNVTLSCEQNLNHDAMYWYRQDPGQGLRLIYYSQIVNDFQKGDIAEGYSVSREKKESFPLTVTSAQKNPTAFYLCATGSGSYEQYFGPGTRLTVT.

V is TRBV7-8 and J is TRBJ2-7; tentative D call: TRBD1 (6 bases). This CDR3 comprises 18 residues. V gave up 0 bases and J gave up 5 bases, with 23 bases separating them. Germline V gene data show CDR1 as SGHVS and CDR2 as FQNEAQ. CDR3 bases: TGTGCCAGCAGCTTAGCGGCCAGGGGCGTTCTTTTTCAACACGAGCAGTACTTC. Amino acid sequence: CASSLAARGVLFQHEQYF.

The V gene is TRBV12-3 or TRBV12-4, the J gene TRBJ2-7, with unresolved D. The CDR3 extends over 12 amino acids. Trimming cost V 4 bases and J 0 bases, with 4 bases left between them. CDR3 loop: CASSYGSYEQYF. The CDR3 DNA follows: TGTGCCAGCAGTTACGGCTCCTACGAGCAGTACTTC.

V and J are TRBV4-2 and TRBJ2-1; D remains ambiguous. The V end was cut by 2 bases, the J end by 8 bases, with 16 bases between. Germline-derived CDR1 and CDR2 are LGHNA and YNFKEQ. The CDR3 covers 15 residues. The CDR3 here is CASSQPGADRDEQFF. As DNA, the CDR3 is TGTGCCAGCAGCCAACCCGGAGCTGATCGGGATGAGCAGTTCTTC.

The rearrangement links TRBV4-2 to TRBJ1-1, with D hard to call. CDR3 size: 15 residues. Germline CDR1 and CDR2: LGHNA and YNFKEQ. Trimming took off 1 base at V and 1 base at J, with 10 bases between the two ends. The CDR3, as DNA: TGTGCCAGCAGCCAAGTAGATCGTGGGAACACTGAAGCTTTCTTT. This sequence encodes CASSQVDRGNTEAFF.

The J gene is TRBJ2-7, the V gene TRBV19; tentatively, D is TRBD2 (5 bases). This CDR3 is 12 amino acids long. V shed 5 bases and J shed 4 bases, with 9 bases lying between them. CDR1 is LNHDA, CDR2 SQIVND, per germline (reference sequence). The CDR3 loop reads CASSYRDYEQYF. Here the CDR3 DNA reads TGTGCCAGTAGTTACCGGGATTACGAGCAGTACTTC. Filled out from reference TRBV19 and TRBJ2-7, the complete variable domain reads DGGITQSPKYLFRKEGQNVTLSCEQNLNHDAMYWYRQDPGQGLRLIYYSQIVNDFQKGDIAEGYSVSREKKESFPLTVTSAQKNPTAFYLCASSYRDYEQYFGPGTRLTVT.

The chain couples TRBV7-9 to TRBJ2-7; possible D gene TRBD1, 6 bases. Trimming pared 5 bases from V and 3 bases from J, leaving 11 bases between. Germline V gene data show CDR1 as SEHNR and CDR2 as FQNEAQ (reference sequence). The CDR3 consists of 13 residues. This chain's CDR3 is CASSAGQFYEQYF. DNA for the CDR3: TGTGCCAGCAGCGCAGGACAGTTCTACGAGCAGTACTTC.

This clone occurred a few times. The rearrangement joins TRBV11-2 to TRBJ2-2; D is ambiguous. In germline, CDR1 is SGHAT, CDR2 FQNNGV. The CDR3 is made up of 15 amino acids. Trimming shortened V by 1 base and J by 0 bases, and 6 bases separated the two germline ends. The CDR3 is CASSLGVSNTGELFF. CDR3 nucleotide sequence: TGTGCCAGCAGCTTAGGAGTTTCGAACACCGGGGAGCTGTTTTTT.